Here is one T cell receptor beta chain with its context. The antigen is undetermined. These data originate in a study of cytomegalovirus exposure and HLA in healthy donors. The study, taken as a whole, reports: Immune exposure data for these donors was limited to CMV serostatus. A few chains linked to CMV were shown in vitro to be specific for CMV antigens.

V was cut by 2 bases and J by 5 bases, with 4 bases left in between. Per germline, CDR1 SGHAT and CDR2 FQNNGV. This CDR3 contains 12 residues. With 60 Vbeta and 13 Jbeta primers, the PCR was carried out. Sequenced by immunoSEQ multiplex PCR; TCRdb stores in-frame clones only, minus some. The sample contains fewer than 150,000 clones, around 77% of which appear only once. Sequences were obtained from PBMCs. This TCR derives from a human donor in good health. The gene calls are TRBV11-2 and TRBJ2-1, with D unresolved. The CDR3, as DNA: TGTGCCAGCAGCTTAATCGACAATGAGCAGTTCTTC. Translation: CASSLIDNEQFF.